Below, 26 T cell receptor beta chains from the same sample are listed, as sequenced in a study of T cells after yellow fever vaccination. MiXCR was run by TCRdb on the 5' RACE reads, yielding one entry per CDR3 protein. This table has a few hundred thousand distinct CDR3 sequences, around 10% appearing once. The sample here was PBMCs, taken on the day of the first yellow fever vaccination. These receptor sequences come from a young man who received the YFV17D yellow fever vaccine.

The rearrangement uses TRBV5-5 and TRBJ1-1; tentatively, D is TRBD1 (5 bases). Germline V gives CDR1 SGHKS, CDR2 YYEKEE (reference sequence). This CDR3 contains 14 residues. V was shortened by 4 bases and J by 1 base, with 11 bases between the two germline ends. CDR3 amino acids: CASSHRLPNTEAFF. CDR3 nucleotides: TGTGCCAGCAGCCACAGGTTACCGAACACTGAAGCTTTCTTT.

The chain carries TRBV12-3 or TRBV12-4 and TRBJ1-6, with TRBD1 matching 8 bases. V shed 5 bases, J shed 8 bases, and the junction held 8 bases outside the gene matches. This CDR3 has 15 residues. The CDR3 DNA sequence: TGTGCCAGCAGTCCCCGTGGACAGGGAGATTCACCCCTCCACTTT. Its protein is CASSPRGQGDSPLHF.

The chain has TRBV19 and TRBJ1-1, with 7 bases identical to TRBD1. Germline-derived CDR1 and CDR2 are LNHDA and SQIVND (reference sequence). The trim removed 3 bases at V and 6 bases at J, leaving 13 bases unmatched. This CDR3 has 16 residues. The CDR3 bases are TGTGCCAGTAGTATGGGGCAATCAACAGGGGTTGCTGAAGCTTTCTTT. Translating gives CASSMGQSTGVAEAFF.

V and J are TRBV3-1 and TRBJ1-2, with 7 positions matching TRBD1. V was clipped by 3 bases and J by 4 bases; unmatched bases: 5. The CDR3 is 14 residues long. From germline, CDR1 is LGHDT and CDR2 YNNKEL (reference sequence). CDR3 sequence: CASSHRDSRYGYTF. In nucleotides, the CDR3 is TGTGCCAGCAGCCACCGGGACAGCCGCTATGGCTACACCTTC.

V gene TRBV20-1 combines with J gene TRBJ2-7; tentative D call: TRBD2 (5 bases). This CDR3 comprises 12 residues. Between the trimmed V and J ends, which lost 6 bases and 2 bases, there was a span of 11 bases. The germline V gene encodes CDR1 DFQATT and CDR2 SNEGSKA (reference sequence). CDR3 nucleotide sequence: TGCAGTGCGTCGGACTTAACCTACGAGCAGTACTTC. This translates into CSASDLTYEQYF.

V is TRBV10-3 and J is TRBJ2-1; D is uncertain. Germline-derived CDR1 and CDR2 are ENHRY and SYGVKD. The CDR3 is 15 amino acids. V was clipped by 2 bases and J by 5 bases, with 13 bases between them. CDR3 residues: CAISEEVWEDNEQFF. As DNA, the CDR3 is TGTGCCATCAGTGAGGAAGTGTGGGAAGACAATGAGCAGTTCTTC.

This clonotype has more than one count but fewer than ten. This chain uses TRBV20-1 with TRBJ2-3, with D perhaps matching TRBD2 (6 bases). V lost 0 bases and J 3 bases, leaving 13 bases between the germline ends. The CDR3 has 15 amino acids. CDR1 is DFQATT and CDR2 is SNEGSKA in the germline V gene (reference sequence). CDR3 sequence reads: CSARDPRGVTDTQYF. Here the CDR3 DNA reads TGCAGTGCTAGAGATCCCCGCGGGGTTACAGATACGCAGTATTTT.

The V and J genes are TRBV7-2 and TRBJ2-5, with 10 positions matching TRBD2. The germline V gene has CDR1 SGHTA and CDR2 FQGNSA. This CDR3 contains 15 residues. V lost 7 bases to trimming and J lost 3 bases; unmatched junction nucleotides: 8. In DNA, the CDR3 is TGTGCCAGCACCCCTGGACTAGCGGCCGAAGAGACCCAGTACTTC. Translated: CASTPGLAAEETQYF.

Many counts were recorded for this clonotype. The V and J genes are TRBV10-2 and TRBJ2-4; tentatively, D is TRBD2 (6 bases). Germline values: CDR1 WSHSY, CDR2 SAAADI. The CDR3 is 16 residues long. V lost 3 bases, J lost 4 bases, and 16 bases lay in between. The chain's CDR3 is CASSDTREVGKNIQYF. The DNA of the CDR3 is TGCGCCAGCAGTGATACCAGGGAGGTCGGTAAAAACATTCAGTACTTC.

The J gene is TRBJ2-1, the V gene TRBV7-9; no reliable D call. The germline V gene has CDR1 SEHNR and CDR2 FQNEAQ (reference sequence). This CDR3 contains 14 residues. The V end lost 10 bases, the J end lost 1 base, and 14 bases lay between the germline ends. The CDR3 bases are TGTGCCACCCCTCTTTCCGGGTCCTACAATGAGCAGTTCTTC. Encoded protein: CATPLSGSYNEQFF.

The chain is built from TRBV7-2 and TRBJ1-6; D not resolved. Per the germline V gene, CDR1 is SGHTA and CDR2 is FQGNSA. This CDR3 has 15 residues. V shed 5 bases and J shed 10 bases, with 18 bases lying between them. The CDR3 nucleotides are TGTGCCAGCAGCCCGTGGACGGCGGCAAGCTCACCCCTCCACTTT. Its protein product is CASSPWTAASSPLHF.

The chain employs TRBV7-9 and TRBJ1-3; D is uncertain. Per germline, CDR1 SEHNR and CDR2 FQNEAQ (reference sequence). Deletions cut 7 bases from V and 4 bases from J, with 8 bases between. The CDR3 contains 12 residues. CDR3 amino acids: CASTTGGNTIYF. CDR3 bases: TGTGCCAGCACCACCGGGGGAAACACCATATATTTT.

This chain connects TRBV15 to TRBJ2-2, with a tentative D call TRBD2 (5 bases). The CDR3 runs 17 residues. Germline V lookup: CDR1 LNHNV, CDR2 YYDKDF (reference sequence). V was shortened by 2 bases and J by 3 bases, with 16 bases between the two germline ends. CDR3 sequence (DNA): TGTGCCACCAGCAGACTTTTCGGGGAATCAGACACCGGGGAGCTGTTTTTT. It yields the protein CATSRLFGESDTGELFF.

This clonotype turned up a few times. The chain employs TRBV9 and TRBJ1-2; tentative D call: TRBD1 (6 bases). The length of the CDR3 is 13 residues. V was pared by 3 bases and J by 5 bases, with 11 bases between. The V gene's germline CDR1 is SGDLS and CDR2 YYNGEE. The CDR3 DNA reads as TGTGCCAGCAGCGGCACAGGGTGGTATGGCTACACCTTC. As protein: CASSGTGWYGYTF.

This clonotype turned up a few times. The chain employs TRBV5-6 and TRBJ2-3; 7 bases are shared with TRBD2. The CDR3 extends over 14 amino acids. Trimming removed 0 bases from V and 5 bases from J; junction bases left unmatched: 3. Germline CDR1 is SGHDT and CDR2 is YYEEEE. The CDR3 nucleotides are TGTGCCAGCAGCTTGGGGGGGAGGGAAGATACGCAGTATTTT. Protein product: CASSLGGREDTQYF.

The chain carries TRBV10-3 and TRBJ1-1; D is unresolved. The CDR3 is 14 amino acids. Trimming pared 6 bases from V and 1 base from J, leaving 12 bases between. From germline, CDR1 is ENHRY and CDR2 SYGVKD. As DNA, the CDR3 is TGTGCCATCAGGGGAGAACAGCCGAACACTGAAGCTTTCTTT. Amino acid sequence: CAIRGEQPNTEAFF.

The chain couples TRBV14 to TRBJ2-2, with 7 bases identical to TRBD1. Losses at the gene ends were 4 bases for V and 0 bases for J; bases not matched to a gene: 11. In germline, CDR1 is SGHDN, CDR2 FVKESK. The CDR3 has 18 amino acids. The CDR3 sequence is CASSPPGGRRANTGELFF. The CDR3 nucleotides are TGTGCCAGCAGCCCCCCAGGGGGACGGAGAGCGAACACCGGGGAGCTGTTTTTT.

This clonotype was seen more than once but under ten times. This CDR3 is CASSYDVRGLSGNTIYF. In nucleotides, the CDR3 is TGTGCCAGCAGTTACGACGTGCGGGGCCTCTCTGGAAACACCATATATTTT. The chain couples TRBV6-5 to TRBJ1-3, with D maybe TRBD1 (5 bases). The CDR3 is 17 residues long. Trimming removed 2 bases from V and 0 bases from J, with 14 bases in between. Germline CDR1 is MNHEY and CDR2 is SVGAGI.

The chain is built from TRBV7-9 and TRBJ2-5; perhaps TRBD2 as D (6 bases). The germline CDR1 and CDR2 sequences are SEHNR and FQNEAQ (reference sequence). CDR3 size: 14 residues. V shed 4 bases and J shed 3 bases, with 12 bases lying between them. CDR3 sequence: CASSSLGGEETQYF. The DNA of the CDR3 is TGTGCCAGCAGCTCCCTGGGGGGTGAAGAGACCCAGTACTTC.

The rearrangement links TRBV18 to TRBJ1-4, with D possibly matching TRBD1 (6 bases). V was trimmed by 6 bases and J by 8 bases, leaving 19 bases between them. This CDR3 is 15 amino acids long. The germline gives CDR1 KGHSH, CDR2 LQKENI. CDR3 sequence: CASSRGQRATEKLFF. The CDR3 DNA is TGTGCCAGCTCGAGAGGACAGCGGGCTACCGAAAAACTGTTTTTT.

By frequency in the sample, this clonotype is medium-sized. The chain recombines TRBV12-3 or TRBV12-4 with TRBJ2-2; D unclear. The germline V and J ends were trimmed by 8 bases and 3 bases, with 13 bases remaining between them. The CDR3 is made up of 14 amino acids. The CDR3 DNA sequence: TGTGCCAGCCTTCGGTCCACATACACCGGGGAGCTGTTTTTT. The encoded protein is CASLRSTYTGELFF.

The V and J genes are TRBV20-1 and TRBJ1-5; D is possibly TRBD1 (5 bases). The CDR3 consists of 17 residues. V was clipped by 1 base and J by 0 bases, with 16 bases between them. Germline values: CDR1 DFQATT, CDR2 SNEGSKA (reference sequence). The chain's CDR3 is CSARVGHAPYSNQPQHF. The DNA for the CDR3 is TGCAGTGCTAGAGTCGGACACGCACCCTATAGCAATCAGCCCCAGCATTTT.

This clonotype has at least ten counts. This chain links TRBV5-6 with TRBJ2-7; D gene ambiguous. The ends were cut back, 4 bases at V and 0 bases at J, with 8 bases in the middle. The CDR3 length is 13 residues. Germline V gives CDR1 SGHDT, CDR2 YYEEEE. In DNA, the CDR3 is TGTGCCAGCAGCGGGGTAGACTCCTACGAGCAGTACGTC. This translates into CASSGVDSYEQYV.

This clonotype appeared a few times. The V gene is TRBV7-2, the J gene TRBJ2-3, with D maybe TRBD2 (6 bases). Trimming left V 6 bases short and J 2 bases short, with 15 bases between. The CDR3 has 15 residues. Looked up from germline, CDR1 is SGHTA and CDR2 is FQGNSA. The DNA of the CDR3 is TGTGCCAGCAGACAAGGAGGGAGCCTCACAGATACGCAGTATTTT. Amino acids: CASRQGGSLTDTQYF. Full variable domain (remainder filled in from reference TRBV7-2 and TRBJ2-3): GAGVSQSPSNKVTEKGKDVELRCDPISGHTALYWYRQSLGQGLEFLIYFQGNSAPDKSGLPSDRFSAERTGGSVSTLTIQRTQQEDSAVYLCASRQGGSLTDTQYFGPGTRLTVL.

This clonotype was seen a few times. The V gene is TRBV18, the J gene TRBJ1-1, with D perhaps TRBD1 (5 bases). V was pared by 2 bases and J by 2 bases, with 9 bases between. The CDR3 is 14 amino acids. The V gene's germline CDR1 is KGHSH and CDR2 LQKENI. The CDR3 DNA sequence: TGTGCCAGCTCACCAGGGACGGACAACACTGAAGCTTTCTTT. Translated: CASSPGTDNTEAFF. Full variable domain (remainder filled in from reference TRBV18 and TRBJ1-1): NAGVMQNPRHLVRRRGQEARLRCSPMKGHSHVYWYRQLPEEGLKFMVYLQKENIIDESGMPKERFSAEFPKEGPSILRIQQVVRGDSAAYFCASSPGTDNTEAFFGQGTRLTVV.

The chain combines TRBV15 with TRBJ1-1; TRBD1 aligns across 7 bases. The CDR3 has 14 amino acids. The germline CDR1 and CDR2 sequences are LNHNV and YYDKDF (reference sequence). The ends lost 5 bases at V and 3 bases at J; junction bases unmatched: 6. The CDR3 protein is CATSPGGGDTEAFF. In DNA form, the CDR3 reads TGTGCCACCAGCCCAGGGGGGGGGGACACTGAAGCTTTCTTT.